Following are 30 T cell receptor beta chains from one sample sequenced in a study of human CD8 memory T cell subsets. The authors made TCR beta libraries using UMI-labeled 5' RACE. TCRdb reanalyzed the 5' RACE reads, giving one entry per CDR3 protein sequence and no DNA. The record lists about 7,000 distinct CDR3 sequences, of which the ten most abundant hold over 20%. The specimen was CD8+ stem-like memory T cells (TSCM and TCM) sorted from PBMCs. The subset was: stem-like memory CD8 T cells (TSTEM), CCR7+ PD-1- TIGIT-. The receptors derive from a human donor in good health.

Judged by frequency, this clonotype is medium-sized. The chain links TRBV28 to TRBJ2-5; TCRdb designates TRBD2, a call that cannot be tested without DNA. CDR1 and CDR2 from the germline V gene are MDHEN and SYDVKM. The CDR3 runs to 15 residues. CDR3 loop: CASSSPQREGLSQYF.

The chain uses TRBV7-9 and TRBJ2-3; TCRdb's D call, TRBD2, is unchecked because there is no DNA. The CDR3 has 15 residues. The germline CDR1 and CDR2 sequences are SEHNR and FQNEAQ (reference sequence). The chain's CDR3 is CASSLVAGPTDTQYF. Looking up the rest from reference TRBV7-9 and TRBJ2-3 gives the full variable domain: DTGVSQNPRHKITKRGQNVTFRCDPISEHNRLYWYRQTLGQGPEFLTYFQNEAQLEKSRLLSDRFSAERPKGSFSTLEIQRTEQGDSAMYLCASSLVAGPTDTQYFGPGTRLTVL.

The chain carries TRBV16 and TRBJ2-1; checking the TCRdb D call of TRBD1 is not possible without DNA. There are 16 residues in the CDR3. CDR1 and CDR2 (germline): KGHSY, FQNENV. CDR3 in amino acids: CASSQWAERSYNEQFF.

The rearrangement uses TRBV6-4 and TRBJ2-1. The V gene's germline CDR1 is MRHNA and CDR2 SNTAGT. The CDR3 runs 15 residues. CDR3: CASSEGTVSYNEQFF.

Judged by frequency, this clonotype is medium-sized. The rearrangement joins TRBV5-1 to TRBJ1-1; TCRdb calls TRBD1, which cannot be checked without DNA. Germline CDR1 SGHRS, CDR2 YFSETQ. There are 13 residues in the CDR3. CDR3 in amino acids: CASSLSRGTEAFF.

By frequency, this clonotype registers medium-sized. This chain's CDR3 is CASSSRQGEAFF. This chain uses TRBV7-2 with TRBJ1-1; TCRdb calls TRBD1, which cannot be checked without DNA. Germline V gene data show CDR1 as SGHTA and CDR2 as FQGNSA. This CDR3 contains 12 residues.

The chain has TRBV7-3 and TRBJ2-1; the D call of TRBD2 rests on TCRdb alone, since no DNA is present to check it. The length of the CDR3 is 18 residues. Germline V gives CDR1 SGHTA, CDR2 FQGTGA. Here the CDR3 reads CASSLGSGRGDSYNEQFF.

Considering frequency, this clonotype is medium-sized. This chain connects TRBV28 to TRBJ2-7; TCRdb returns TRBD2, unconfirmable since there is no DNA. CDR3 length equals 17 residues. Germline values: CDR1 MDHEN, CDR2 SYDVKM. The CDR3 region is CASSFYGWAGPTYEQYF. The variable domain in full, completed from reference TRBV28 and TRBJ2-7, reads DVKVTQSSRYLVKRTGEKVFLECVQDMDHENMFWYRQDPGLGLRLIYFSYDVKMKEKGDIPEGYSVSREKKERFSLILESASTNQTSMYLCASSFYGWAGPTYEQYFGPGTRLTVT.

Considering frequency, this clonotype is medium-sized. Here the CDR3 reads CASSPILSGSGVDEQFF. V usage is TRBV28 and J usage is TRBJ2-1; TCRdb returns TRBD2, unconfirmable since there is no DNA. The CDR3 length is 17 residues. Germline CDR1 and CDR2: MDHEN and SYDVKM.

The CDR3 loop reads CASSHDNANTGELFF. The chain employs TRBV7-6 and TRBJ2-2. The germline V gene encodes CDR1 SGHVS and CDR2 FNYEAQ. CDR3 size: 15 residues. The complete variable domain, with remaining parts taken from reference TRBV7-6 and TRBJ2-2, reads GAGVSQSPRYKVTKRGQDVALRCDPISGHVSLYWYRQALGQGPEFLTYFNYEAQQDKSGLPNDRFSAERPEGSISTLTIQRTEQRDSAMYRCASSHDNANTGELFFGEGSRLTVL.

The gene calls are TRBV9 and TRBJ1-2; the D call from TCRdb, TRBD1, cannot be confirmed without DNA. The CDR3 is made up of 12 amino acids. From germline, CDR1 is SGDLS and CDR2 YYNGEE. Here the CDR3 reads CASSDRGHVYTF.

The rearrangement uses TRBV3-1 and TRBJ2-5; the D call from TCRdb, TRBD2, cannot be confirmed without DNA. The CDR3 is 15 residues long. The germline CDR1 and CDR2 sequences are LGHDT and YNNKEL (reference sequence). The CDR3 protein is CASSQEEGYQETQYF.

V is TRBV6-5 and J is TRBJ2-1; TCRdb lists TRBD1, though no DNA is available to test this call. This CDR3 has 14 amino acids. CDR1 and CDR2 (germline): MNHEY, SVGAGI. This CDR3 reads CASSLGQAYNEQFF.

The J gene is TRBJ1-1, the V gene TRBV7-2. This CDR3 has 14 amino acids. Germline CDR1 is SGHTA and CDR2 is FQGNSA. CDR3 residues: CASSLVLGRTEAFF. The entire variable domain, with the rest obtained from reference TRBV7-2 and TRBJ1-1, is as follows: GAGVSQSPSNKVTEKGKDVELRCDPISGHTALYWYRQSLGQGLEFLIYFQGNSAPDKSGLPSDRFSAERTGGSVSTLTIQRTQQEDSAVYLCASSLVLGRTEAFFGQGTRLTVV.

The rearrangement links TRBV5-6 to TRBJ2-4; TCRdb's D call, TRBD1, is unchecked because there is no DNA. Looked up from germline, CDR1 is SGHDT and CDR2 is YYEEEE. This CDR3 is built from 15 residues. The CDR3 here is CASSLVDRAKNIQYF.

The chain's CDR3 is CASSLAWTRADTQYF. The chain recombines TRBV12-3 or TRBV12-4 with TRBJ2-3. The CDR3 is 15 residues long.

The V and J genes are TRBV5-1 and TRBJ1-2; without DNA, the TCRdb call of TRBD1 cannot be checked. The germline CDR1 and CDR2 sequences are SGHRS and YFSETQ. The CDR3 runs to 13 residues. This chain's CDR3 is CASSYDGIYGYTF.

The chain's CDR3 is CASSLDPAPFYNEQFF. The chain has TRBV11-2 and TRBJ2-1; no DNA is available, so the TRBD1 call from TCRdb remains unchecked. Germline CDR1 and CDR2: SGHAT and FQNNGV. The CDR3 is 16 residues long.

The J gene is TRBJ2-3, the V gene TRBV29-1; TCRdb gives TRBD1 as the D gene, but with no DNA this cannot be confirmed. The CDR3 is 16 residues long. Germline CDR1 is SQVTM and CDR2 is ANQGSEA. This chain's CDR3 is CSGSEEQGYPTDTQYF.

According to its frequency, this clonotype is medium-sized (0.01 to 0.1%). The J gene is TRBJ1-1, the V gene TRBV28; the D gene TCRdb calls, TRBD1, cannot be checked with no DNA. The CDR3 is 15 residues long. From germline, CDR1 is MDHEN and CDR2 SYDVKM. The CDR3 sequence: CASRYPGTGDTEAFF. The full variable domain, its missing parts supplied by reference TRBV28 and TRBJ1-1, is DVKVTQSSRYLVKRTGEKVFLECVQDMDHENMFWYRQDPGLGLRLIYFSYDVKMKEKGDIPEGYSVSREKKERFSLILESASTNQTSMYLCASRYPGTGDTEAFFGQGTRLTVV.

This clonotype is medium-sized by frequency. CDR3 sequence: CSARGAGGTDTQYF. The V call is TRBV20-1, the J call TRBJ2-3; TCRdb designates TRBD1, a call that cannot be tested without DNA. This CDR3 spans 14 amino acids. In germline, CDR1 is DFQATT, CDR2 SNEGSKA (reference sequence).

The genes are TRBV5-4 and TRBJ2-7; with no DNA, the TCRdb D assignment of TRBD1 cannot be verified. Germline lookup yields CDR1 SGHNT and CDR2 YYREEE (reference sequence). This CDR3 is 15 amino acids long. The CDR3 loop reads CASSRTGASYDEQYF.

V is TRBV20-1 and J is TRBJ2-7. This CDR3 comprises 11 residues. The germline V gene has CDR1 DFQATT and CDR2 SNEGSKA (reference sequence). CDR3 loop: CSAKEFNEQYF.

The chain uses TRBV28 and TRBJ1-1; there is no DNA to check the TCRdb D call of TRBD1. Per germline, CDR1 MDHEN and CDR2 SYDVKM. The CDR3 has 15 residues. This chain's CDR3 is CASSFRGQGRTEAFF.

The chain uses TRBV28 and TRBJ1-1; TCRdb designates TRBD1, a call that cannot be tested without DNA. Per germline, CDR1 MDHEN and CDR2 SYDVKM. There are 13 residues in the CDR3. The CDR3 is CASSLPGSYEAFF.

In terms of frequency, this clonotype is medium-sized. CDR3 protein: CSARDLSGQSNEQFF. The chain uses TRBV20-1 and TRBJ2-1; TCRdb's assignment of TRBD1 cannot be checked, as there is no DNA. CDR3 length equals 15 residues. Germline CDR1 and CDR2: DFQATT and SNEGSKA (reference sequence).

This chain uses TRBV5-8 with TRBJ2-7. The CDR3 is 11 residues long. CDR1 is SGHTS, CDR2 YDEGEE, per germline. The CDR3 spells CASSLLNEQYF.

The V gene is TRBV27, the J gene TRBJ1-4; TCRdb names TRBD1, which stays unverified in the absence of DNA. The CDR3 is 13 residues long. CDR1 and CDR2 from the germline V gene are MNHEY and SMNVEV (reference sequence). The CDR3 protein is CASSTGILGELFF.

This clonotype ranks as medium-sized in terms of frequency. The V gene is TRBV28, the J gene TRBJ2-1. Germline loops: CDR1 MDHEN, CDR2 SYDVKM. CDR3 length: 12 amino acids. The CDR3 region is CASSLWGNEQFF.

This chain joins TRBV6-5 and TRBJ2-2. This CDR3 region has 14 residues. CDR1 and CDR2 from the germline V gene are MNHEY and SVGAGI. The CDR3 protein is CASSYSSGTGELFF.